A selection of T cell receptor beta chains follows, all from one sample in a study of blood T cell repertoires in COVID-19. Measured with immunoSEQ multiplex PCR; TCRdb has only the in-frame clones, and not every one. The sample yields approximately 270,000 clones, 65% to 90% seen once. Material for sequencing was PBMCs or T cells enriched from blood (not recorded which). The receptors come from a middle-aged man who had recovered from COVID-19. Both conserved end residues are part of each CDR3. The order of the fields is V gene, CDR3 protein.

TRBV19 | CASSIGGSRETQYF
TRBV28 | CASMYTAGVYGYTF
TRBV13 | CASSLEQSYGYTF
TRBV5-5 | CASSYQGNTEAFF
TRBV6-2/TRBV6-3 | CASSYRGSYSNQPQHF
TRBV10-2 | CASSERRYTEAFF
TRBV28 | CASSTDRTEAFF
TRBV5-8 | CASIGQGGRVGTNEKLFF
TRBV18 | CASSPRGETQYF
TRBV19 | CASSIVYREAEAFF
TRBV29-1 | CSAGSSYEQYF
TRBV7-9 | CASSSTTSVHQETQYF
TRBV28 | CASSFLDRGYQPQHF
TRBV9 | CASSVEVAGGAETQYF
TRBV24-1 | CATSDSYRSSYNEQFF
TRBV18 | CASSPPTSGYNEQFF
TRBV6-6 | CASGYGGQTTNTQYF
TRBV19 | CASSIGDTTYEQYF
TRBV5-5 | CASSYSGRTDTQYF
TRBV7-9 | CASSSRTSALPLAFF
TRBV6-4 | CASSRDYRTDTQYF
TRBV3-1/TRBV3-2 | CASSQEPDSGPAGAFF
TRBV4-3 | CASSQDPAGVTYEQYF
TRBV5-1 | CASRLAANNEQFF
TRBV3-1/TRBV3-2 | CASSQDREYEQYF
TRBV4-2 | CASSQGSGGPNEQFF
TRBV19 | CASSIGGTSLETQYF